The 15 T cell receptor beta chains below come from one sample, sequenced in a study of neurological immune-mediated disorders. Via MiXCR, TCRdb re-called the 5' RACE reads, giving one row per CDR3 protein. The sample has over 50,000 distinct CDR3 sequences; over 4% are singletons. Sequenced material: PBMCs. The receptor source for this set is a human donor with multiple sclerosis. The donor label of this sample is uncertain.

This clonotype was detected ten times or more. This may stem from a read error, because a much larger clone lies one nucleotide away. The gene calls are TRBV5-1 and TRBJ2-1, with 10 bases identical to TRBD1. Unmatched junction bases numbered 1, after V lost 1 base and J lost 6 bases. CDR1 and CDR2 from the germline V gene are SGHRS and YFSETQ. The CDR3 spans 14 residues. CDR3: CASSLRTGGNEQFF. CDR3 nucleotides: TGCGCCAGCAGCTTGAGGACAGGGGGCAATGAGCAGTTCTTC.

This clonotype was seen many times. This chain uses TRBV5-1 with TRBJ2-5; no firm D call. Germline CDR1 is SGHRS and CDR2 is YFSETQ. Trimming removed 4 bases from V and 1 base from J, with 8 bases in between. The length of the CDR3 is 13 residues. Written as DNA, the CDR3 is TGCGCCAGCAGCCGACACTTCCAAGAGACCCAGTACTTC. This gives the protein CASSRHFQETQYF.

This clonotype was detected many times. J is TRBJ2-3 and V is TRBV20-1; D ambiguous. The germline CDR1 and CDR2 sequences are DFQATT and SNEGSKA (reference sequence). The V end was cut by 4 bases, the J end by 6 bases, with 14 bases between. This CDR3 has 13 amino acids. In nucleotides, the CDR3 is TGCAGTGCTACGAGAGGCTGGGGTGATACGCAGTATTTT. As protein: CSATRGWGDTQYF.

This clonotype was recorded many times. The rearrangement joins TRBV14 to TRBJ2-3; 7 bases match TRBD2. Germline loops: CDR1 SGHDN, CDR2 FVKESK. Germline trimming cut 3 bases from V and 2 bases from J; bases unmatched to any gene: 8. There are 16 residues in the CDR3. The CDR3: CASSHRRGDFTDTQYF. CDR3 DNA sequence: TGTGCCAGCAGCCATCGACGGGGGGATTTCACAGATACGCAGTATTTT. Complete variable domain (other parts from reference TRBV14 and TRBJ2-3): EAGVTQFPSHSVIEKGQTVTLRCDPISGHDNLYWYRRVMGKEIKFLLHFVKESKQDESGMPNNRFLAERTGGTYSTLKVQPAELEDSGVYFCASSHRRGDFTDTQYFGPGTRLTVL.

This clonotype was seen at least ten times. The genes are TRBV29-1 and TRBJ1-2; D perhaps matches TRBD1 (6 bases). The germline V gene has CDR1 SQVTM and CDR2 ANQGSEA. The CDR3 extends over 15 amino acids. The V gene lost 0 bases and the J gene lost 6 bases, with 17 bases spanning the gap. CDR3 residues: CSVEEIDTGLDGYTF. DNA for the CDR3: TGCAGCGTTGAAGAGATCGACACAGGGTTAGATGGCTACACCTTC.

This clonotype occurred many times. J is TRBJ1-4 and V is TRBV20-1; 8 bases are shared with TRBD1. Germline CDR1 is DFQATT and CDR2 is SNEGSKA (reference sequence). The V and J ends lost 0 bases and 2 bases, in that order; junction bases with no gene match: 5. The CDR3 contains 16 residues. CDR3 sequence (DNA): TGCAGTGCTAGAGATGTCACAGGGGGGACTAATGAAAAACTGTTTTTT. It specifies CSARDVTGGTNEKLFF.

This clonotype occurred many times. CDR3 coding DNA: TGTGCCAGCGGATCGGACTATGGCTACACCTTC. Residues: CASGSDYGYTF. The chain joins TRBV27 to TRBJ1-2, with D unclear. The CDR3 has 11 amino acids. CDR1 is MNHEY and CDR2 is SMNVEV in the germline V gene (reference sequence). Trimming took 8 bases from V and 3 from J, leaving 7 bases between them.

The table lists this clonotype with many counts. V usage is TRBV5-1 and J usage is TRBJ2-7; 8 nucleotides align to TRBD1. This CDR3 contains 15 residues. J was trimmed by 5 bases and V by 3 bases; bases with no gene match: 10. In germline, CDR1 is SGHRS, CDR2 YFSETQ. DNA for the CDR3: TGCGCCAGCAGCTCCGGATCAGGGGGCAGGGACGAGCAGTACTTC. This sequence encodes CASSSGSGGRDEQYF.

This clonotype was seen ten or more times. The rearrangement links TRBV20-1 to TRBJ1-6, with unresolved D. V lost 0 bases, J lost 6 bases, and 15 bases lay in between. Germline V CDR1 and CDR2: DFQATT, SNEGSKA (reference sequence). The length of the CDR3 is 16 residues. In DNA form, the CDR3 reads TGCAGTGCTAGAGATCTGCTACTAGAGGGTAATTCACCCCTCCACTTT. Amino acid sequence: CSARDLLLEGNSPLHF.

This clonotype was seen ten or more times. This chain connects TRBV29-1 to TRBJ2-1; possibly TRBD2 for D (5 bases). The CDR3 is 13 amino acids. Germline V gene lookup returns CDR1 SQVTM and CDR2 ANQGSEA. Trimming pared 4 bases from V and 4 bases from J, leaving 11 bases between. For the CDR3, the DNA is TGCAGCGTTGGACTATCCCCGTACAATGAGCAGTTCTTC. The encoded protein is CSVGLSPYNEQFF.

In its sample, this clonotype was seen many times. The chain recombines TRBV20-1 with TRBJ2-2, with D maybe TRBD2 (6 bases). The V end lost 4 bases, the J end lost 6 bases, and 9 bases lay between the germline ends. This CDR3 has 12 amino acids. Germline V CDR1 and CDR2: DFQATT, SNEGSKA (reference sequence). In DNA form, the CDR3 reads TGCAGTGCTACGGAGGGTCCCGGGGAGCTGTTTTTT. It yields the protein CSATEGPGELFF.

In its sample, this clonotype was seen many times. The V call is TRBV5-8, the J call TRBJ1-2, with 10 bases identical to TRBD1. The CDR3 extends over 15 amino acids. V shed 3 bases and J 5 bases; nucleotides not matched to a gene: 7. Germline-derived CDR1 and CDR2 are SGHTS and YDEGEE. The chain's CDR3 is CASSSGTGVVYGYTF. CDR3 DNA sequence: TGTGCCAGCAGCTCCGGGACAGGGGTCGTTTATGGCTACACCTTC.

This clonotype occurred many times. The chain recombines TRBV20-1 with TRBJ2-5; no definite D call. Germline V gene data show CDR1 as DFQATT and CDR2 as SNEGSKA (reference sequence). This CDR3 is built from 13 residues. V was pared by 3 bases and J by 7 bases, with 15 bases between. CDR3 sequence (DNA): TGCAGTGCTAGGGACCCACCAACGGGGACCCAGTACTTC. This gives the protein CSARDPPTGTQYF.

This clonotype was detected ten times or more. The chain uses TRBV20-1 and TRBJ2-7; D remains unclear. V was shortened by 2 bases and J by 4 bases, with 15 bases between the two germline ends. Germline assignment: CDR1 DFQATT and CDR2 SNEGSKA (reference sequence). This CDR3 has 14 amino acids. DNA of the CDR3: TGCAGTGCTAGACGCTCAGGACCGATTTACGAGCAGTACTTC. Translating gives CSARRSGPIYEQYF.

In regard to this clonotype: A read error may explain this, as a much larger clone is one base away. The J gene is TRBJ2-1, the V gene TRBV7-2; 7 positions match TRBD2. Germline CDR1 and CDR2: SGHTA and FQGNSA. The CDR3 has 15 amino acids. The CDR3 nucleotides are TGTGTCAGCAGCTTAGTTGCGGGGGAGTGGAATGAGCAGTTCTTC. Translated, it gives CVSSLVAGEWNEQFF.